This paragraph reports one T cell receptor (beta chain). The specificity of this receptor is unknown. Nothing much larger sits one base from this clone, and base qualities are not available. These data originate in a study of chemoradiotherapy in HPV16-positive cancers (dated by TCRdb to between 2021 and 2022). The study in broad terms: Candidate HPV-specific T-cell clones and common TCR motifs were defined by functional T-cell assays performed on cells from two HPV16-positive patients. The study asked whether T-cell immunity against the HPV oncoproteins E6 and E7 changes during chemoradiotherapy and whether it affects survival. The candidate HPV-specific TCRs and motifs were then tracked in TCR repertoires from 86 patients with HPV-related cancers.

Study-wide findings and limitations: The survival association was reported for HPV16-positive patients, and the functional definition of HPV-specific T cells was derived from only two HPV16-positive patients. Improved recurrence-free survival in HPV16-positive patients was associated with expansion of HPV-responsive T cells during chemoradiotherapy. Expansion of candidate HPV-specific clones and E7-related TCR motifs was observed in the tumor microenvironment during treatment, whereas no such expansion was observed for non-HPV-specific T cells.

The CDR3 has 15 amino acids, counting the end cysteine and phenylalanine. The sequence is cut down to CDR3 DNA, 45 bases in frame from base 1. The germline V gene encodes CDR1 LNHDA and CDR2 SQIVND (reference sequence). V is pruned by 9 bases and J by 0 bases, leaving 8 bases of the junction without a gene match. Repertoires were sampled repeatedly over the course of chemoradiotherapy, so clonal expansion could be followed in the tumor microenvironment. Receptor amplification or capture employed the immunoSEQ multiplex PCR assay. In its TCRdb copy, this immuneACCESS table keeps in-frame sequences only and misses some clones. Where compared with another copy, unresolved V genes explain less than half of these, and the others have no known cause. Within this sample are over 6,500 clones, with 71% of them counted one time only. Of the sample, 4% to 6% is held by the ten largest clones.

This sequence uses TRBV19 and TRBJ2-3; 8 middle bases align to TRBD2. The material was tumor tissue, obtained from a patient who underwent chemoradiotherapy. The TCR originated in a human donor with HPV-associated anogenital cancer. The nucleotide sequence reads as follows: TGTGCCAGCAAGAATAGCGGGACTAGCACAGATACGCAGTATTTT. Its amino acids are CASKNSGTSTDTQYF. This CDR3, with the reference TRBV19 and TRBJ2-3 proteins standing in past its ends, gives the full variable domain DGGITQSPKYLFRKEGQNVTLSCEQNLNHDAMYWYRQDPGQGLRLIYYSQIVNDFQKGDIAEGYSVSREKKESFPLTVTSAQKNPTAFYLCASKNSGTSTDTQYFGPGTRLTVL.